This T cell receptor (beta chain) appears in the sequencing data of a study of immune evolution from preneoplasia to lung adenocarcinoma. This CDR3 contains 13 residues. From germline, CDR1 is LNHDA and CDR2 SQIVND (reference sequence). The V end lost 2 bases, the J end lost 6 bases, and 10 bases lay between the germline ends. Clones were sequenced by immunoSEQ multiplex PCR, and TCRdb holds only the in-frame ones, with some missing. The table includes about 6,300 clones, approximately 80% detected once. The gene calls are TRBV19 and TRBJ1-1, with no clear D. The clonotype comes from a donor aged 70 or older with lung adenocarcinoma. Sequences were obtained from FFPE lung adenocarcinoma in situ tissue. The CDR3 spells CASSIRNLAEAFF. The CDR3 DNA sequence: TGTGCCAGTAGTATACGGAATCTCGCTGAAGCTTTCTTT.